A single sample is the source of the 10 T cell receptor beta chains below, sequenced in a study of T cells after yellow fever vaccination (dated by TCRdb to the late 2010s). The library was generated by 5' RACE. The sequencer was an Illumina HiSeq 2500. TCRdb reran the public reads through fastp at Q25 and MiXCR, keeping productive beta chains. Duplicate CDR3 protein sequences are folded into a single record with the most common DNA and genes. The sample table holds hundreds of thousands of distinct CDR3 sequences, of which roughly 8.6% were seen once. The ten largest clones represent approximately 15% of the sample. In the paper's terms, the treatment or condition label means: live attenuated yellow fever vaccine strain. The sample here was PBMCs, taken roughly 47 days after the first yellow fever vaccination. The receptors derive from a man younger than 35 who received the YFV17D yellow fever vaccine.

This clonotype turned up a few times. J is TRBJ1-2 and V is TRBV18, with 12 bases lining up with TRBD1. This CDR3 spans 16 amino acids. Germline assignment: CDR1 KGHSH and CDR2 LQKENI. Trimming at V came to 1 base and at J to 3 bases, leaving 3 bases not matched to a gene. DNA for the CDR3: TGTGCCAGCTCACCACAGGGGACAGGGGGCTACTATGGCTACACCTTC. This translates into CASSPQGTGGYYGYTF.

This clonotype was seen a few times. The V and J genes are TRBV12-3 or TRBV12-4 and TRBJ1-5; D is perhaps TRBD1 (5 bases). The CDR3 consists of 13 residues. Deletions cut 3 bases from V and 5 bases from J, with 8 bases between. The CDR3 sequence: CASSFLGDQPQHF. CDR3 sequence (DNA): TGTGCCAGCAGTTTTTTGGGGGATCAGCCCCAGCATTTT.

V is TRBV7-2 and J is TRBJ1-3; the match to TRBD1 covers 7 bases. The CDR3 runs 15 residues. Germline-derived CDR1 and CDR2 are SGHTA and FQGNSA. V shed 5 bases, J shed 8 bases, and the junction held 12 bases outside the gene matches. In DNA form, the CDR3 reads TGTGCCAGCAGCCCCGCGACAGGGACCAGTTACACCATATATTTT. It translates to CASSPATGTSYTIYF.

Remarks on this clonotype: One junction end does not reproduce the germline sequence, and a read error may be involved. This chain links TRBV6-1 with TRBJ2-3; D might be TRBD1 (6 bases). CDR1 is MNHNS and CDR2 is SASEGT in the germline V gene. The CDR3 covers 16 residues. The DNA for the CDR3 is TGTGCCAGCTCCCATTACAGGGAAGCACGGGGTGGAAGAAGGCATTTT. Its protein product is CASSHYREARGGRRHF.

CDR3 sequence reads: CASSLLAASSYNEQFF. The CDR3 nucleotides are TGTGCCAGTAGCTTACTAGCGGCCAGCTCCTACAATGAGCAGTTCTTC. The V gene is TRBV19, the J gene TRBJ2-1; TRBD2 matches 8 bases. With V trimmed by 6 bases and J by 0 bases, 7 bases remained unmatched. In germline, CDR1 is LNHDA, CDR2 SQIVND (reference sequence). The CDR3 sequence is 16 residues long.

The table lists this clonotype with a few counts. This chain uses TRBV5-1 with TRBJ1-3; D is unresolved. The CDR3 has 16 residues. Trimming left V 1 base short and J 0 bases short, with 11 bases between. Germline loops: CDR1 SGHRS, CDR2 YFSETQ. In nucleotides, the CDR3 is TGCGCCAGCAGCTTGATGGCAGATCGCTCTGGAAACACCATATATTTT. As protein: CASSLMADRSGNTIYF.

The chain combines TRBV5-1 with TRBJ2-1; tentatively, D is TRBD1 (6 bases). The V and J ends lost 1 base and 8 bases respectively, with 10 bases between them. The germline V gene encodes CDR1 SGHRS and CDR2 YFSETQ. The CDR3 sequence is 13 residues long. As DNA, the CDR3 is TGCGCCAGCAGCTTGAGGACAGACTATGAGCAGTTCTTC. Amino acid sequence: CASSLRTDYEQFF.

The chain uses TRBV12-3 or TRBV12-4 and TRBJ2-7; TRBD1 agrees at 10 bases. The CDR3 spans 14 residues. Trimming took 5 bases from V and 6 from J; bases not matched to a gene: 7. CDR3 in DNA: TGTGCCAGCAGTCAGAGACAGGGGGCACTCGAGCAGTACGTC. It yields the protein CASSQRQGALEQYV.

This clonotype was detected a few times. The genes are TRBV5-6 and TRBJ2-5; D might be TRBD1 (5 bases). CDR1 is SGHDT and CDR2 is YYEEEE in the germline V gene. The CDR3 sequence is 16 residues long. Deletions cut 0 bases from V and 2 bases from J, with 14 bases between. CDR3 amino acids: CASSLGFDSHQETQYF. The CDR3 coding sequence is TGTGCCAGCAGCTTGGGATTTGACAGTCATCAAGAGACCCAGTACTTC.

This clonotype showed up just a few times. The J gene is TRBJ1-2, the V gene TRBV6-5; D gene ambiguous. Between the trimmed V and J ends, which lost 2 bases and 6 bases, there was a span of 4 bases. Germline V gives CDR1 MNHEY, CDR2 SVGAGI. The CDR3 runs to 11 residues. In nucleotides, the CDR3 is TGTGCCAGCAGTTACGGGGATGGCTACACCTTC. Protein: CASSYGDGYTF.